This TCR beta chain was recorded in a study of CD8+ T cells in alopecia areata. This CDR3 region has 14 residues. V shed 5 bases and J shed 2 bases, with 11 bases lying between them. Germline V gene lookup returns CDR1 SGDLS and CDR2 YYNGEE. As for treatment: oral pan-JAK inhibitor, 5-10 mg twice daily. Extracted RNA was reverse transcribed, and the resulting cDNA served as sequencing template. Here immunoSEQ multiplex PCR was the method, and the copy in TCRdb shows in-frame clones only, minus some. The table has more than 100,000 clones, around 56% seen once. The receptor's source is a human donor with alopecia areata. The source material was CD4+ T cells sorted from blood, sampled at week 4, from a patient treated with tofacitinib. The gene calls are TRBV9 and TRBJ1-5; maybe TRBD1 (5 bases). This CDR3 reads CASSGGDGNQPQHF. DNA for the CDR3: TGTGCCAGCAGTGGGGGAGATGGCAATCAGCCCCAGCATTTT.